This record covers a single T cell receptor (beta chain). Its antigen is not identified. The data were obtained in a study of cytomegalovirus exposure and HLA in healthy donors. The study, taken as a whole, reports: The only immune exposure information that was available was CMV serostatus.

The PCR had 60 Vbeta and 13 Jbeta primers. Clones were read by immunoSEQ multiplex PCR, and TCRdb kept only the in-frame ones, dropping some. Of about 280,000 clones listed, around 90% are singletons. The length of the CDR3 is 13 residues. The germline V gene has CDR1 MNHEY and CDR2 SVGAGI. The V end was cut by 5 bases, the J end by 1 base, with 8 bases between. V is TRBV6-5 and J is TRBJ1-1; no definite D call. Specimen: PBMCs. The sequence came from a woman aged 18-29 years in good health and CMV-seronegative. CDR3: CASSPRENTEAFF. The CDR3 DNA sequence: TGTGCCAGCAGTCCCCGGGAGAACACTGAAGCTTTCTTT.